The T cell receptor beta chain under discussion was sequenced for a study of beta chain features in type 1 diabetes. Broader study findings: The naive, central memory and Treg TCRB repertoires of patients appeared to be more similar to one another than those of healthy donors.

Blood was collected once per donor into heparin, averaging around 0.11 L. Based on CD45RO/CCR7/CD25/CD127/CD95/CD27, CD4+ regulatory, stem cell-like memory, naive and central memory cells were sorted. Purity of each sorted population was above 95%. Per the germline V gene, CDR1 is SEHNR and CDR2 is FQNEAQ (reference sequence). J was trimmed by 3 bases and V by 5 bases; bases with no gene match: 8. The CDR3 runs to 15 residues. Reverse transcription of all isolated RNA meant that expressed TCRB transcripts were sequenced. Libraries were prepared by immunoSEQ multiplex PCR; TCRdb keeps only in-frame clonotypes and omits some of them. Of some 360,000 clones listed, around a fifth are singletons. A word on this clone: The antigen remains undetermined.

The chain combines TRBV7-9 with TRBJ2-5; 8 bases are shared with TRBD1. The TCR was taken from a woman under 30 in good health. What was sequenced was naive CD4+ T cells from blood. The CDR3 sequence: CASSATGGLKETQYF. CDR3 in DNA: TGTGCCAGCAGCGCTACAGGGGGGCTAAAAGAGACCCAGTACTTC. Complete variable domain (other parts from reference TRBV7-9 and TRBJ2-5): DTGVSQNPRHKITKRGQNVTFRCDPISEHNRLYWYRQTLGQGPEFLTYFQNEAQLEKSRLLSDRFSAERPKGSFSTLEIQRTEQGDSAMYLCASSATGGLKETQYFGPGTRLLVL.